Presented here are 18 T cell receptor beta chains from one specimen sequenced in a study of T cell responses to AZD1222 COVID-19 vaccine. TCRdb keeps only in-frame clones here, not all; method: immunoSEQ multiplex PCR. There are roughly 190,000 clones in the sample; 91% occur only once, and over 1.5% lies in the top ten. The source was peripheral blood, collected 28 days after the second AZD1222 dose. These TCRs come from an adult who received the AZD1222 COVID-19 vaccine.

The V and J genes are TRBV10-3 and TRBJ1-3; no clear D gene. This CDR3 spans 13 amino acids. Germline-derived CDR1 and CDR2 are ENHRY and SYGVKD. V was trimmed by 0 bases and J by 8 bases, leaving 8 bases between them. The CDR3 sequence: CAISESPRDTIYF. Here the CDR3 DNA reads TGTGCCATCAGTGAGTCGCCACGGGACACCATATATTTT.

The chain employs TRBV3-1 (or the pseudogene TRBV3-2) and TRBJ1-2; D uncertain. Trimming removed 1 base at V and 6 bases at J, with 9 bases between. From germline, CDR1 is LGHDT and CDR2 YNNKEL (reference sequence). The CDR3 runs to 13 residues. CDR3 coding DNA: TGTGCCAGCAGCCAAGCATCTGGCGATGGCTACACCTTC. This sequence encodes CASSQASGDGYTF.

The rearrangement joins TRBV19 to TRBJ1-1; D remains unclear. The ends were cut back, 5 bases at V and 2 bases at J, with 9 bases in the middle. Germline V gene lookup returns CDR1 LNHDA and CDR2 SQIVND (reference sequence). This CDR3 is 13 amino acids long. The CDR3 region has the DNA TGTGCCAGTAGTGCTTATCCAAACACTGAAGCTTTCTTT. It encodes CASSAYPNTEAFF.

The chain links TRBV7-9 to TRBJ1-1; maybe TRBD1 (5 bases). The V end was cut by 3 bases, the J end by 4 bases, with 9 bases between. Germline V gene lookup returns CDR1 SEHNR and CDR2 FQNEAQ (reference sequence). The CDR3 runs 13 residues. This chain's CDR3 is CASSFMGGTEAFF. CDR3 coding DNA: TGTGCCAGCAGCTTTATGGGGGGCACTGAAGCTTTCTTT. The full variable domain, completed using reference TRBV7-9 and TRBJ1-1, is DTGVSQNPRHKITKRGQNVTFRCDPISEHNRLYWYRQTLGQGPEFLTYFQNEAQLEKSRLLSDRFSAERPKGSFSTLEIQRTEQGDSAMYLCASSFMGGTEAFFGQGTRLTVV.

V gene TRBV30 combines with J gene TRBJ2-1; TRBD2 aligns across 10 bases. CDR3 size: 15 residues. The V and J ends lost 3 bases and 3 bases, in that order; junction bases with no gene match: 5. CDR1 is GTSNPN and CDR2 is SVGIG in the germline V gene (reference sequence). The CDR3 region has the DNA TGTGCCTGGAGGCACACTAGCGGGGACTACAATGAGCAGTTCTTC. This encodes CAWRHTSGDYNEQFF.

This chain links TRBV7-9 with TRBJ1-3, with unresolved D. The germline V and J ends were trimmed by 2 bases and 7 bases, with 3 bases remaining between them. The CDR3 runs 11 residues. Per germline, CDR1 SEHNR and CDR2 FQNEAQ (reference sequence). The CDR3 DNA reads TGTGCCAGCAGCTTACGGAACACCATATATTTT. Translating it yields CASSLRNTIYF.

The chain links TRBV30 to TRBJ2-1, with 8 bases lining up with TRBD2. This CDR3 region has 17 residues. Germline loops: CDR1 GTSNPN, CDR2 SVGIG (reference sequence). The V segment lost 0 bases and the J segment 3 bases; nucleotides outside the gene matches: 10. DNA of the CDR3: TGTGCCTGGAGTGTATCTGGGGGCGGGAGGAGCTACAATGAGCAGTTCTTC. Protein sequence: CAWSVSGGGRSYNEQFF.

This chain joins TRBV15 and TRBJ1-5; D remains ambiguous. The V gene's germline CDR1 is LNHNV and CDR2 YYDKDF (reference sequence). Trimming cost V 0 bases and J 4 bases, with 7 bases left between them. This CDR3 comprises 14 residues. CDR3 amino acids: CATSREAQNQPQHF. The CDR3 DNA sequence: TGTGCCACCAGCAGAGAGGCCCAAAATCAGCCCCAGCATTTT.

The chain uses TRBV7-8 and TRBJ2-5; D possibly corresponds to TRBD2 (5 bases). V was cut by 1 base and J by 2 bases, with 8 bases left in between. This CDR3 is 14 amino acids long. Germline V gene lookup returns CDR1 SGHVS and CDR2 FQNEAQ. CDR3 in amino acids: CASSLVEGQETQYF. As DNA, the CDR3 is TGTGCCAGCAGCTTAGTAGAGGGACAAGAGACCCAGTACTTC.

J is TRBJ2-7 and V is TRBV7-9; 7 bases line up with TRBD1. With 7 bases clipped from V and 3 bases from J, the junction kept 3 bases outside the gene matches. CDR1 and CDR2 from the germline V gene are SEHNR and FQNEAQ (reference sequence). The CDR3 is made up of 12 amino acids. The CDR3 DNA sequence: TGTGCCAGCACACCAGGGGGCTACGAGCAGTACTTC. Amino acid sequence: CASTPGGYEQYF.

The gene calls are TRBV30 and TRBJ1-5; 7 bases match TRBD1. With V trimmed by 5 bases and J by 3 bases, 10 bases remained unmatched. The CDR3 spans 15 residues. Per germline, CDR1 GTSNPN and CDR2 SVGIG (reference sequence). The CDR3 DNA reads TGTGCCTGGGCCCAGGGGGTTGCCATCAATCAGCCCCAGCATTTT. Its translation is CAWAQGVAINQPQHF.

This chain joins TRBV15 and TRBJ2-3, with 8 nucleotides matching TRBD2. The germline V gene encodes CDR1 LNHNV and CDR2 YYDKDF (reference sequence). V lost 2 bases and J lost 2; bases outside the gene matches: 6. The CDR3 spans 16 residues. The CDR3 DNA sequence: TGTGCCACCAGCAGACTACCGGGAGGGTTCACAGATACGCAGTATTTT. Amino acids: CATSRLPGGFTDTQYF. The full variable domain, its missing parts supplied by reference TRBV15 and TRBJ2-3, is DAMVIQNPRYQVTQFGKPVTLSCSQTLNHNVMYWYQQKSSQAPKLLFHYYDKDFNNEADTPDNFQSRRPNTSFCFLDIRSPGLGDTAMYLCATSRLPGGFTDTQYFGPGTRLTVL.

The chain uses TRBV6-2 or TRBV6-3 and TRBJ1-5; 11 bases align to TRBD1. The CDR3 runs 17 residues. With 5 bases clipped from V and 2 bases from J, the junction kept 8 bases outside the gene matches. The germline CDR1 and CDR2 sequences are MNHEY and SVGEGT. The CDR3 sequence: CASSPGQGARGNQPQHF. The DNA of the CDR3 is TGTGCCAGCAGTCCCGGACAGGGGGCCCGTGGCAATCAGCCCCAGCATTTT.

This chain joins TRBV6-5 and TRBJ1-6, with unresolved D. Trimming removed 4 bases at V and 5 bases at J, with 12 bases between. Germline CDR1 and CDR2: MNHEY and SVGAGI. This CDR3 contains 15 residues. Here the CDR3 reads CASSLLETNNSPLHF. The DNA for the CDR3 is TGTGCCAGCAGTTTACTTGAGACGAATAATTCACCCCTCCACTTT.

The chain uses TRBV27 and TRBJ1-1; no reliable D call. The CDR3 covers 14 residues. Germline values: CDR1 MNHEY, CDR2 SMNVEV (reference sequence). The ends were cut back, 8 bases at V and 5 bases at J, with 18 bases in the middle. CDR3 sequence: CASRSLGLGTEAFF. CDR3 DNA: TGTGCCAGCCGTTCTTTAGGCTTGGGGACTGAAGCTTTCTTT.

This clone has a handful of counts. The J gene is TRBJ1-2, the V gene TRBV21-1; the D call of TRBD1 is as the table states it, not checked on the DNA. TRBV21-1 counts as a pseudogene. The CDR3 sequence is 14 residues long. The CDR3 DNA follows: TGTGCCAGCACCTCCGAGGAACAGGTTGGGGGCTACACCTTC. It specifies CASTSEEQVGGYTF.

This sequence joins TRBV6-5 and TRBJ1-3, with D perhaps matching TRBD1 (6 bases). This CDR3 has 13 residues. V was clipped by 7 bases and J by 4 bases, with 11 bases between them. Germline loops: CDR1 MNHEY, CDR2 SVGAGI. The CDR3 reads CASKGDGGNTIYF. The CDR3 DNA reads TGTGCCAGCAAGGGGGATGGGGGAAACACCATATATTTT.

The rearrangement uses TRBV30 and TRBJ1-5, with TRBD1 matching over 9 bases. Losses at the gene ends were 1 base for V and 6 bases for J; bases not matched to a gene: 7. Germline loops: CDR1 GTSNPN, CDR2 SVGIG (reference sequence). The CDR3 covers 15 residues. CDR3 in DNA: TGTGCCTGGAGTGGGGGGGGGACAGGGCTTCAGCCCCAGCATTTT. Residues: CAWSGGGTGLQPQHF.